The clone carrying this T cell receptor beta chain occurred many times. The time point: newly diagnosed GD, antithyroid drugs for less than 3 months. PBMC RNA served as the TCR library source. This entry belongs to a study of regulatory T cells in long-lasting Graves disease. Library construction for TCR beta used iRepertoire HTBI primers and Arm-PCR of CDR3 regions. TCRdb reprocessed the multiplex PCR reads with MiXCR, giving one entry per CDR3 protein. The sample lists approximately 350,000 distinct CDR3 sequences, around 16% occurring once. This CDR3 has 14 residues. V was pared by 0 bases and J by 7 bases, with 9 bases between. CDR1 is MNHEY and CDR2 is SMNVEV in the germline V gene (reference sequence). The data were also submitted as part of a second study, on T cells in Graves' hyperthyroidism and ophthalmopathy. Turning to that study: The patients, who ranged from 18 to 65 in age, presented with newly diagnosed hyperthyroidism lasting under 2 months. For the diagnoses, clinical symptoms, serum thyroxine and TRAb, thyroid ultrasound and orbital computed tomography were used.

The starting material was peripheral blood mononuclear cells (PBMCs), obtained at new diagnosis, from a patient treated with antithyroid drugs. The receptor was isolated from a woman under 30 with Graves disease. The chain couples TRBV27 to TRBJ2-2; TRBD2 might be the D (6 bases). The CDR3 sequence is CASSLSGGRGELFF. DNA of the CDR3: TGTGCCAGCAGTTTATCGGGAGGACGCGGGGAGCTGTTTTTT.